The rows below give T cell receptor beta chains drawn from one sample of a study of neurological immune-mediated disorders. TCRdb reprocessed the 5' RACE reads via MiXCR and lists one record per CDR3 protein. The table has tens of thousands of distinct CDR3 sequences, roughly 10% seen once. Sequenced sample: PBMCs. Receptor source: a young man in good health. Each CDR3 is given with its conserved first and last residue. A D gene is named only where the DNA matches it firmly.

CDR3 protein | J gene | D gene | V gene
CASSTRDINEQFF | TRBJ2-1 | NA | TRBV28
CASSRGDRASSYEQYF | TRBJ2-7 | TRBD1 | TRBV11-3
CATSDSYNEQFF | TRBJ2-1 | NA | TRBV24-1
CRGSKQASEAFF | TRBJ1-1 | NA | TRBV20-1
CASSLGTVSSYDQYF | TRBJ2-7 | TRBD1 | TRBV9
CASSRGADTYNEQFF | TRBJ2-1 | NA | TRBV5-1
CSAPTRNTEAFF | TRBJ1-1 | NA | TRBV20-1
CASSQDEAGGPGWVEQYF | TRBJ2-7 | TRBD2 | TRBV3-1
CASSFLTPGQINEQFF | TRBJ2-1 | TRBD1 | TRBV5-1
CASSLGGEAFF | TRBJ1-1 | NA | TRBV18
CASSLSRDEPNYGYTF | TRBJ1-2 | NA | TRBV7-2
CASSLDRGTYGYTF | TRBJ1-2 | TRBD1 | TRBV5-1
CSARDLVGRKAAYYSNQPQHF | TRBJ1-5 | NA | TRBV20-1
CASRKSGTPEAYEQYF | TRBJ2-7 | NA | TRBV28
CASRLGAQFMAQYF | TRBJ2-5 | NA | TRBV28
CSIEGQGGEQYF | TRBJ2-7 | NA | TRBV29-1
CASSFAGAQYF | TRBJ2-7 | NA | TRBV28
CSARKRDYFQETQYF | TRBJ2-5 | NA | TRBV20-1
CASSYGQGLDTQYF | TRBJ2-3 | TRBD1 | TRBV7-3
CASSQATGQGAGEQYF | TRBJ2-7 | TRBD1 | TRBV4-1
CASSPPRTGDPLPRTQYF | TRBJ2-5 | TRBD1 | TRBV5-6
CASTAWYGRNTGELFF | TRBJ2-2 | NA | TRBV19
CASNRESNYGYTF | TRBJ1-2 | NA | TRBV2
CASSETGITLYGYTF | TRBJ1-2 | NA | TRBV25-1
CASSTSKNGGSAF | TRBJ2-7 | NA | TRBV3-1
CASSPNLGGGTQYF | TRBJ2-5 | NA | TRBV5-1
CASSLVWGGSGRHNEQFF | TRBJ2-1 | TRBD2 | TRBV5-1
CASSLAGGVAGANVLTF | TRBJ2-6 | TRBD1 | TRBV5-1
CASSQDIRQGADEQYF | TRBJ2-7 | TRBD1 | TRBV4-1
CASSRGPSSGNTIYF | TRBJ1-3 | NA | TRBV2
CSARSFASSTDTQYF | TRBJ2-3 | NA | TRBV20-1
CASSSPGLGVTGELFF | TRBJ2-2 | TRBD2 | TRBV7-3
CASSPSGASTDTQYF | TRBJ2-3 | NA | TRBV7-3
CASSYRQGFTYNEQFF | TRBJ2-1 | TRBD1 | TRBV3-1
CASSDMAEGAAFF | TRBJ1-1 | NA | TRBV6-4
CASSPSGVSGSIQYF | TRBJ2-4 | NA | TRBV7-9
CASSQDRGTGTGPLHF | TRBJ1-6 | NA | TRBV14
CASSRVRDTEAFF | TRBJ1-1 | NA | TRBV19
CASSFGLDGNEQFF | TRBJ2-1 | TRBD2 | TRBV5-6
CASTQDRGGQPQHF | TRBJ1-5 | TRBD1 | TRBV11-2
CASGPDRNGYTF | TRBJ1-2 | NA | TRBV12-5
CASSPRGTSGELFF | TRBJ2-2 | NA | TRBV7-2
CASSYSQETQYF | TRBJ2-5 | NA | TRBV6-5
CASSLADTRGEQYF | TRBJ2-7 | NA | TRBV12-3/TRBV12-4